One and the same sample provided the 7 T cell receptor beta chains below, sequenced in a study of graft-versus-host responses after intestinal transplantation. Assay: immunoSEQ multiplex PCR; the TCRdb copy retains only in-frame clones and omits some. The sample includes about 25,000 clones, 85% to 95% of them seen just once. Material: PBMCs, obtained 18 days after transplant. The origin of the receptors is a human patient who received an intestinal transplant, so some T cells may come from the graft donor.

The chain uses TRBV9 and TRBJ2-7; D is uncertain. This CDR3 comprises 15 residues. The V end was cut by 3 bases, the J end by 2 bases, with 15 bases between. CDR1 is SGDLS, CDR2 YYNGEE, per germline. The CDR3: CASSANAEPPYEQYF. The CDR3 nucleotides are TGTGCCAGCAGCGCCAATGCAGAACCCCCCTACGAGCAGTACTTC.

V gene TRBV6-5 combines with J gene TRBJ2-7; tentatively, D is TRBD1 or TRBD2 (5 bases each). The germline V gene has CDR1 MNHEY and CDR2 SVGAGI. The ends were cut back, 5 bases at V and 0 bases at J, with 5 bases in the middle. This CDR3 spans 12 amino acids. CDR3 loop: CASSGGSYEQYF. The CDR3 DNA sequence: TGTGCCAGCAGTGGGGGCTCCTACGAGCAGTACTTC.

CDR3 amino acids: CASSTWTGSDQETQYF. In DNA form, the CDR3 reads TGTGCCAGCAGCACGTGGACAGGGAGTGATCAAGAGACCCAGTACTTC. This sequence joins TRBV5-6 and TRBJ2-5; 8 bases line up with TRBD1. The length of the CDR3 is 16 residues. From germline, CDR1 is SGHDT and CDR2 YYEEEE. Trimming at V came to 4 bases and at J to 2 bases, leaving 10 bases not matched to a gene.

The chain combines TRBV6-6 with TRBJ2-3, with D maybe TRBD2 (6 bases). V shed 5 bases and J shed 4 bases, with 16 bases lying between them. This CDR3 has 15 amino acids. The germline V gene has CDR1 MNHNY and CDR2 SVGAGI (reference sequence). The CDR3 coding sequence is TGTGCCAGCAGTGCTAGCGTCGGAGGGGCAGATACGCAGTATTTT. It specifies CASSASVGGADTQYF.

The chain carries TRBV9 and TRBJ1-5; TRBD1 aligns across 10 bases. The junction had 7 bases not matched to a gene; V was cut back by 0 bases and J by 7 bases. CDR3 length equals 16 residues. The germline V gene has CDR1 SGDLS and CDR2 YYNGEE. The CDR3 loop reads CASSVGGRTGGQPQHF. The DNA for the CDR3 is TGTGCCAGCAGCGTAGGAGGTAGGACAGGGGGACAGCCCCAGCATTTT.

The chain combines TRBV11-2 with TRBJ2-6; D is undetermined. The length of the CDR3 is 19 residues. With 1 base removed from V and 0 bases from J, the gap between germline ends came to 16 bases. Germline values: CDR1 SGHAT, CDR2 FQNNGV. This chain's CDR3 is CASSLARGAFLSGANVLTF. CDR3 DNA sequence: TGTGCCAGCAGCTTAGCCCGCGGAGCTTTCCTCTCTGGGGCCAACGTCCTGACTTTC. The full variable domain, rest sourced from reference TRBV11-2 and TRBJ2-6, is EAGVAQSPRYKIIEKRQSVAFWCNPISGHATLYWYQQILGQGPKLLIQFQNNGVVDDSQLPKDRFSAERLKGVDSTLKIQPAKLEDSAVYLCASSLARGAFLSGANVLTFGAGSRLTVL.

CDR3 coding DNA: TGTGCCAGCAGCTTAGGAAAGAGCTACGAGCAGTACTTC. As protein: CASSLGKSYEQYF. The chain uses TRBV11-2 and TRBJ2-7; D gene unclear. Per germline, CDR1 SGHAT and CDR2 FQNNGV. The CDR3 is made up of 13 amino acids. The V end was cut by 1 base, the J end by 3 bases, with 7 bases between.